Listed below are T cell receptor beta chains from one sample, sequenced in a study of blood T cell repertoires in COVID-19. Assay: immunoSEQ multiplex PCR; the TCRdb copy retains only in-frame clones and omits some. The sample lists about 74,000 clones, roughly four fifths occurring once. The sequenced material came from peripheral blood. The receptors stem from a human donor in a cohort sampled during active COVID-19. Each CDR3 is given with its conserved first and last residue. Each record gives: clone size, J gene, V gene, D gene, CDR3 protein, CDR3 DNA. D genes are given only for firm matches. Only some rows state a clone size, as once, few, many or a class for expanded clones.

.,TRBJ1-2,TRBV5-6,.,CASSVGGSQTNYGYTF,TGTGCCAGCAGCGTCGGAGGGTCTCAGACTAACTATGGCTACACCTTC
.,TRBJ2-7,TRBV27,TRBD2,CASSSGLAVDEQYF,TGTGCCAGCAGTTCAGGACTAGCGGTCGACGAGCAGTACTTC
.,TRBJ1-4,TRBV3-1/TRBV3-2,TRBD1,CASSQNPDRGYEKLFF,TGTGCCAGCAGCCAGAATCCGGACAGGGGTTATGAAAAACTGTTTTTT
.,TRBJ2-6,TRBV14,TRBD1,CATSTGGAGANVLTF,TGTGCCACCTCGACAGGGGGCGCTGGGGCCAACGTCCTGACTTTC
.,TRBJ2-3,TRBV9,TRBD2,CASSGTGTRRDTQYF,TGTGCCAGCAGTGGTACCGGGACTAGACGAGATACGCAGTATTTT
once,TRBJ2-5,TRBV27,.,CASSLRHTKETQYF,TGTGCCAGCAGTTTGAGGCACACCAAAGAGACCCAGTACTTC
.,TRBJ1-1,TRBV12-3/TRBV12-4,.,CASEGVGTEAFF,TGTGCCAGCGAGGGGGTTGGCACTGAAGCTTTCTTT
.,TRBJ2-3,TRBV5-1,.,CASSLEGPGGTDTQYF,TGCGCCAGCAGCTTGGAAGGTCCGGGGGGCACAGATACGCAGTATTTT
few,TRBJ1-3,TRBV19,.,CASSLASGNTIYF,TGTGCCAGTAGTCTAGCTTCTGGAAACACCATATATTTT
.,TRBJ1-1,TRBV25-1,.,CASRDDTYKNFEAFF,TGTGCCAGCAGGGATGACACTTATAAAAATTTTGAAGCTTTCTTT
.,TRBJ2-1,TRBV3-1/TRBV3-2,.,CASSQAGEGDPPYNEQFF,TGTGCCAGCAGCCAAGCTGGGGAGGGGGACCCTCCATACAATGAGCAGTTCTTC
.,TRBJ2-7,TRBV27,TRBD1,CASSLQGARRHEQYF,TGTGCCAGCAGTTTACAGGGGGCGCGGAGACACGAGCAGTACTTC
.,TRBJ1-1,TRBV2,.,CASSDLPLGGRDTEAFF,TGTGCCAGCAGTGATCTTCCCCTGGGGGGAAGGGACACTGAAGCTTTCTTT
.,TRBJ1-1,TRBV6-6,.,CASSYERGGTEAFF,TGTGCCAGCAGTTACGAGAGGGGGGGGACTGAAGCTTTCTTT
few,TRBJ1-3,TRBV6-6,.,CASSYQTGSSGNTIYF,TGTGCCAGCAGTTACCAGACGGGATCCTCTGGAAACACCATATATTTT
.,TRBJ2-1,TRBV19,TRBD2,CASRLYAGGPLNEQFF,TGTGCCAGTAGGTTATACGCGGGGGGGCCCTTGAATGAGCAGTTCTTC
.,TRBJ1-1,TRBV3-1/TRBV3-2,.,CASSQGLPSLNTEAFF,TGTGCCAGCAGCCAAGGACTGCCCAGCCTGAACACTGAAGCTTTCTTT
once,TRBJ1-6,TRBV27,TRBD1,CASSRTPPGTGYNSPLHF,TGTGCCAGCAGTAGAACGCCCCCCGGGACAGGCTATAATTCACCCCTCCACTTT
.,TRBJ1-4,TRBV7-2,TRBD1,CASSLEGGGATNEKLFF,TGTGCCAGCAGCTTAGAAGGGGGCGGAGCAACTAATGAAAAACTGTTTTTT
.,TRBJ1-6,TRBV28,.,CASISPGPNSPLHF,TGTGCCAGCATTTCCCCAGGCCCAAATTCACCCCTCCACTTT
.,TRBJ2-1,TRBV29-1,TRBD2,CSAIRPGGSNEQFF,TGCAGCGCCATACGTCCGGGGGGGTCCAATGAGCAGTTCTTC
.,TRBJ1-2,TRBV15,.,CATSRGEEGYTF,TGTGCCACCAGCAGAGGGGAGGAAGGCTACACCTTC
.,TRBJ1-5,TRBV19,TRBD1,CASSTRQGRWFEPQHF,TGTGCCAGTAGTACGCGACAGGGTAGGTGGTTTGAGCCCCAGCATTTT
.,TRBJ2-4,TRBV28,TRBD2,CASSLSIAGSQFIQYF,TGTGCCAGCAGTTTATCAATAGCGGGGAGTCAGTTCATTCAGTACTTC
.,TRBJ1-1,TRBV3-1/TRBV3-2,.,CASTLTRVLNTEAFF,TGTGCCAGCACCCTCACGAGGGTTTTGAACACTGAAGCTTTCTTT
.,TRBJ1-3,TRBV5-4,.,CASSWDKNSGNTIYF,TGTGCCAGCAGCTGGGACAAGAACTCTGGAAACACCATATATTTT
.,TRBJ2-7,TRBV15,TRBD1,CATSRGTGDEQYF,TGTGCCACCAGCAGAGGGACAGGGGACGAGCAGTACTTC
.,TRBJ2-7,TRBV19,.,CASSITGTSLQGYEQYF,TGTGCCAGTAGTATCACAGGGACCAGCCTACAAGGGTACGAGCAGTACTTC